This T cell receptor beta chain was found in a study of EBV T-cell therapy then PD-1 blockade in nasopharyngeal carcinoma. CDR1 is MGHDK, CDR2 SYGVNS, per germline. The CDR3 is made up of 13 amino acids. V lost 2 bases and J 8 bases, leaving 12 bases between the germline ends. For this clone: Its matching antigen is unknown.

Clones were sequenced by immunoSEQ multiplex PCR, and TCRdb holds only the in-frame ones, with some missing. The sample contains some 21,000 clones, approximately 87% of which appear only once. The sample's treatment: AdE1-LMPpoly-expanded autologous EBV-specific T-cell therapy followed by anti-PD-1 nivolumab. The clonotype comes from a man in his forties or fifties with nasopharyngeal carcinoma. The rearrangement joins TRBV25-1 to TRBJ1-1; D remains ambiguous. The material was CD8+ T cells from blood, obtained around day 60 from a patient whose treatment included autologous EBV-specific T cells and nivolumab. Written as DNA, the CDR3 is TGTGCCAGCAGTGAAGGCGACGGGTTGGAAGCTTTCTTT. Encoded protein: CASSEGDGLEAFF.